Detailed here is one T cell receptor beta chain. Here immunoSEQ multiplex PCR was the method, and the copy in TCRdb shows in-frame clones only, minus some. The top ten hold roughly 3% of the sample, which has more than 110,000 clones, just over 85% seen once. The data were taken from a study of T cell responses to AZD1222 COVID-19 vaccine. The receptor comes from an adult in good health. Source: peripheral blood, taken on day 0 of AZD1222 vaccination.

CDR3 nucleotide sequence: TGCGCCAGCAGCTCCCTCGGGACGGGGACTAGCGAAACTTACGAGCAGTACTTC. It is translated as CASSSLGTGTSETYEQYF. The chain joins TRBV5-1 to TRBJ2-7; 10 nucleotides align to TRBD2. The CDR3 totals 18 residues. V was clipped by 3 bases and J by 4 bases; unmatched bases: 16. Germline CDR1 is SGHRS and CDR2 is YFSETQ.